The present entry profiles one T cell receptor beta chain with its context. Its antigen remains unknown. A clone one base away is much larger, so this may be a read error. The sample belongs to a study of spatial heterogeneity in lung cancer. Study context: Consistently, beta-chain sequences turned up in larger numbers than alpha-chain sequences did. Study-level results: Ubiquitous expanded tumor TCRs showed up in blood more at resection than follow-up.

Every TCR cDNA molecule bore a unique molecular identifier. TCRdb reprocessed the 5' RACE reads via MiXCR and lists one record per CDR3 protein. The sample yields approximately 40,000 distinct CDR3 sequences, less than 5.5% seen once. Germline V CDR1 and CDR2: SEHNR, FQNEAQ (reference sequence). The CDR3 has 15 amino acids. V lost 5 bases, J lost 4 bases, and 17 bases lay in between. Time point in this sample: sample taken at primary tumor resection. Sequencing covered unsorted whole RNA taken from tumor, nontumor lung or frozen PBMC. The source is a female donor with early-stage non-small cell lung cancer. This specimen consisted of PBMCs, obtained at surgery. The chain recombines TRBV7-9 with TRBJ1-2; D remains ambiguous. CDR3 region: CASSLQSLGTYGYTF. CDR3 DNA: TGTGCCAGCAGCCTGCAATCCCTGGGTACCTATGGCTACACCTTC.